Detailed here is one T cell receptor beta chain. This clonotype was counted only a few times. There is no known antigen for this receptor. Per-base qualities were not stored, and no clone one base away is much larger. This sample was included in a study of T cells after yellow fever vaccination (dated by TCRdb to the late 2010s). The study in broad terms: The SMART-Seq v4 Ultra Low Input RNA kit was used to prepare libraries from fractions with low cell numbers. The cohort comprised two healthy male donors, one aged 18 to 30 and one aged 30 to 39 years. Blood was drawn at multiple timepoints before and after primary and secondary immunization, with bulk PBMC replicates and cell subsets isolated. To follow T-cell clones before and after both primary and booster YFV17D yellow fever vaccination, bulk TCR alpha and beta repertoires underwent longitudinal sequencing. Study-wide conclusions, independent of this receptor: After the booster, most clones that had expanded after primary vaccination were detected again (approximately 96% of CD4 and around 88% of CD8), suggesting broad maintenance of memory. A small share of clonotypes was detected in both CD4 and CD8 compartments, with the overlap likely arising from convergent recombination. Because only a couple of donors were included in the study, the extent to which the findings can be generalized is limited. Computational filtering was required because FACS-sorted repertoires could contain abundant contaminating clonotypes from the bulk population. The secondary T-cell response was found to be weaker but faster than the primary response, with a peak reached on day 5 rather than on day 15.

According to the germline V gene, CDR1 reads LGHNA and CDR2 reads YSLEER. V and J are truncated by 0 bases and 2 bases respectively, leaving an intervening sequence of 13 bases. Counted from cysteine to phenylalanine, this CDR3 has 16 amino acids. The sequence is cut down to CDR3 DNA, 48 bases in frame from base 1. This sample's treatment or condition label indicates: live attenuated yellow fever vaccine strain. At each blood-draw timepoint, two biological replicates of bulk PBMCs were obtained. PBMCs were isolated from peripheral blood using a standard Ficoll-Paque protocol. TriZol was used to extract RNA from bulk PBMCs, CD4 and CD8 fractions, and dextramer-positive and dextramer-negative fractions. Synthesis of TCR cDNA relied on 5'RACE template switching, a step that introduced a universal primer site along with unique molecular identifiers. Priming for cDNA synthesis came from both the TCR alpha and TCR beta constant segments. Library amplification used two PCR steps, and the second PCR step added sample barcodes and sequencing adapters. Sequencing of the libraries was done on either Illumina HiSeq 2500 (2x100 bp) or NovaSeq (2x150 bp). The source study handled its data this way. MIGEC was used to demultiplex reads and collapse the reads into UMI consensus sequences, and MiXCR was used for V(D)J alignment. Vaccine-responding clonotypes were defined with edgeR using replicate PBMC samples, requiring FDR below 0.01 and a log2 fold change above 5 up to day 15. Each bulk clonotype received a CD4 or CD8 identity based on whether the sequenced CD4 or CD8 repertoire contained that clonotype at higher abundance. TCRdb cleaned the public reads at Q25 with fastp, built clones with MiXCR and kept in-frame beta chains. Each entry is one CDR3 protein sequence, shown with its most common DNA and genes. The V and J calls and clone size are TCRdb's, not the authors'. This sample is represented by 610,000 or so distinct CDR3 sequences; about 12% of them were singletons. The ten largest clones represent about 15% of the sample.

The sequence came from a man aged 25-45 years who received the YFV17D yellow fever vaccine. The V and J segments used are TRBV4-3 and TRBJ1-2; the D gene identity is not certain. Material: PBMCs, obtained on the day of the yellow fever booster vaccination. The nucleotide sequence reads as follows: TGCGCCAGCAGCCAAGATCTGCGTCAGAGGAACTATGGCTACACCTTC. The resulting protein is CASSQDLRQRNYGYTF.